This TCR beta chain comes out of a study of T cells in Graves' hyperthyroidism and ophthalmopathy (dated by TCRdb to the late 2010s). For the wider study: Peripheral blood samples were taken at the time of initial diagnosis, prior to any treatment. A discovery cohort of roughly 100 patients, about 43 with Graves' ophthalmopathy and 57 with stable Graves' hyperthyroidism, was used to find distinguishing TCR V-J signatures. Prospective prediction of ophthalmopathy was tested in an independent validation cohort of 18 to 20 hyperthyroidism patients and some 17 patients who later progressed to ophthalmopathy. For training and testing, the 80 to 100 patients in the discovery cohort were randomly divided in a 7:3 ratio. The study also compared thyroid tissue and blood T-cell repertoires from roughly 6 Graves' hyperthyroidism patients. Following sampling, methimazole starting at 30 mg daily was given to hyperthyroidism patients, and high-dose intravenous methylprednisolone was given to ophthalmopathy patients. According to the paper, TCR Vbeta CDR3 sequencing was carried out on 135 peripheral blood samples, which came from more than 40 ophthalmopathy, under 85 hyperthyroidism and around 17 progressor patients. The full study reports these points: Sample size was not statistically predetermined, and blinding of investigators to group allocation was not performed. Ophthalmopathy was separated from stable hyperthyroidism by a 13 V-J signature model, with over 85% sensitivity and approximately 81% specificity obtained in cross-validation and 80%/75% obtained in testing. In validation, progression to ophthalmopathy was predicted by the model with roughly 69% sensitivity and 72.22% specificity, a median of 6.5 months before onset. Most expanded thyroid clonotypes (frequency above 0.001) were also detected in blood, suggesting blood repertoires may reflect thyroid immune responses.

Ophthalmopathy patients had moderately to severely active disease, with a Clinical Activity Score of 3 or more, a NOSPECS grade of 4 or more, and a disease duration of less than 3 months. Exclusion was applied to patients with uncontrolled infections, other autoimmune diseases, pregnancy or lactation. Clinical symptoms, serum thyroxine and TRAb, thyroid ultrasound, and orbital computed tomography formed the basis for the diagnoses. PBMCs were separated from approximately 10 ml of fresh peripheral blood using Ficoll-Paque density gradient centrifugation. Trizol reagent was used to extract total RNA, and RNA quality was then checked on an Agilent 2100 Bioanalyzer. Amplification of TCR beta CDR3 regions was carried out from RNA transcripts. For the first round of RT-PCR on the TCR CDR3, the HTBI primer set was used together with the Qiagen OneStep RT-PCR kit. A second multiplex PCR round built the libraries, followed by size selection and purification. Paired-end sequencing of the libraries was performed with 100 bp reads on an Illumina HiSeq2000. The authors' analysis ran thus. SOAPnuke was used to process the raw data, with reads discarded if the reads contained adapters or uncalled bases, had a mean Phred below 15, or lacked an exact constant-primer or identifier match. High-quality paired reads were merged using COPE v1.2.5, and each unique nucleotide sequence was defined as a clonotype. MiTCR v1.1 was used to align clonotypes to the IMGT TRBV, TRBD and TRBJ reference segments. The analysis included only V-J combinations with a frequency above 0.0001, which together covered more than 98% of the repertoires. The TCS score was defined as F50 (clonal expansion) divided by E x V (chaos), with BLOSUM62-based TCRdist calculated between CDR3 peptides within each V-J. Welch's t-statistics and random forest reduced roughly 500 V-J features to about 12, which were used in a naive Bayes classifier (R e1071). Starting from the raw public reads, TCRdb applied fastp trimming at Q25, assembled clones with MiXCR and retained in-frame beta chains. Every CDR3 protein is listed once, alongside the most common genes and DNA of its rows. For this entry, the V and J calls and clone size follow TCRdb and not the study's own pipeline. Present in this sample are some 570,000 distinct CDR3 sequences, approximately 17% of which were seen just once. The top ten clones comprise approximately 16% of the sample.

On this clonotype: Its antigen target is currently unknown. No base quality values were provided; no much bigger clone lies one nucleotide off.

From V the trimming removes 4 bases and from J it removes 4 bases, while the gene matches leave 8 bases of the junction unaccounted for. CDR1 is given as LGHNA and CDR2 as YNFKEQ, both from the germline V gene. From cysteine to phenylalanine, the CDR3 is 16 amino acids long. The CDR3 DNA has 48 bases and is translated from base 1. The sequenced material came from blood. The receptor was isolated from a woman under 30 with Graves' ophthalmopathy. The receptor chain draws on TRBV4-2 and TRBJ1-3; 9 central nucleotides agree with TRBD1. The bases read TGTGCCAGCAGCCGCCACGGGACAGGGTCAGGAAACACCATATATTTT. Its product reads: CASSRHGTGSGNTIYF.